This entry describes one T cell receptor (beta chain). This specimen comes from a study of blood T cell repertoires in COVID-19. Clones were sequenced by immunoSEQ multiplex PCR, and TCRdb holds only the in-frame ones, with some missing. The sample consists of a few hundred thousand clones, 85% of them appearing once. J was trimmed by 2 bases and V by 3 bases; bases with no gene match: 16. In germline, CDR1 is MDHEN, CDR2 SYDVKM. This CDR3 region has 20 residues. The receptor was derived from a man aged 35-49 years who had recovered from COVID-19. This rearrangement joins TRBV28 to TRBJ2-4, with TRBD1 matching over 10 bases. Sequences were obtained from PBMCs or T cells enriched from blood (not recorded which). CDR3 bases: TGTGCCAGCAGTTTTACCTCCCGGGACAGGGGATTTAGAACCAAAAACATTCAGTACTTC. As protein: CASSFTSRDRGFRTKNIQYF.